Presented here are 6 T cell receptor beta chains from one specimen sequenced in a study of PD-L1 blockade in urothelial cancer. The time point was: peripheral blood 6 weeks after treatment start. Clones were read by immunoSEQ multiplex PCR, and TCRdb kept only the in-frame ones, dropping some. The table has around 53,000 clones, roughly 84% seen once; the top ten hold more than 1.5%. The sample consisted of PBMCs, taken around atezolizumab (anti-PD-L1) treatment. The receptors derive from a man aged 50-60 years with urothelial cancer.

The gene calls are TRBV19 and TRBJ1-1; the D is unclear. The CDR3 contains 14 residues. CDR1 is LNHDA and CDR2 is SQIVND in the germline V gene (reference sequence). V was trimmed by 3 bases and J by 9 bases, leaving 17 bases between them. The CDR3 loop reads CASSIPNPRAKAFF. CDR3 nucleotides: TGTGCCAGTAGTATTCCCAACCCGCGGGCGAAAGCTTTCTTT. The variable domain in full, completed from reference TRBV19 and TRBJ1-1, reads DGGITQSPKYLFRKEGQNVTLSCEQNLNHDAMYWYRQDPGQGLRLIYYSQIVNDFQKGDIAEGYSVSREKKESFPLTVTSAQKNPTAFYLCASSIPNPRAKAFFGQGTRLTVV.

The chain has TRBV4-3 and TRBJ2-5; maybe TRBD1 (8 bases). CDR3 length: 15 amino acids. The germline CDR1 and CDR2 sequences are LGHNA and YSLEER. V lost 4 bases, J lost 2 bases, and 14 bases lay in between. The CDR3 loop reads CASSPGGQEQETQYF. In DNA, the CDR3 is TGCGCCAGCAGCCCGGGGGGACAGGAACAAGAGACCCAGTACTTC.

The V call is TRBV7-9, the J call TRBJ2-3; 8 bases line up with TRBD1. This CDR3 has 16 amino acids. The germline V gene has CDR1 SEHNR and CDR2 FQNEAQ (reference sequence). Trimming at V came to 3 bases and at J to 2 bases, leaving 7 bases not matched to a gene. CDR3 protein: CASSFEGQGHTDTQYF. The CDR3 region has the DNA TGTGCCAGCAGCTTTGAAGGACAGGGCCACACAGATACGCAGTATTTT.

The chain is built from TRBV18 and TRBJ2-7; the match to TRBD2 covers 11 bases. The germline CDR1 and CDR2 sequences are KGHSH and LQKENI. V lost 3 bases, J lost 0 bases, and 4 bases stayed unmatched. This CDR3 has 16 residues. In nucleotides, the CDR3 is TGTGCCAGCTCACCGGACGGGACTAGCGGCTCCTACGAGCAGTACTTC. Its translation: CASSPDGTSGSYEQYF.

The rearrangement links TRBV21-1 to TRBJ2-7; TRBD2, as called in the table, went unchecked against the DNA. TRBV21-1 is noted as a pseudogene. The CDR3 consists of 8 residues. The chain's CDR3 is CATPKRYF. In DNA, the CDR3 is TGTGCCACCCCGAAGAGGTACTTC.

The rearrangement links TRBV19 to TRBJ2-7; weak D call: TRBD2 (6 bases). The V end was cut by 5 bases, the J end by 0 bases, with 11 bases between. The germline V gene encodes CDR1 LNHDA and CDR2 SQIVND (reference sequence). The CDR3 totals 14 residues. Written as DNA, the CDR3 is TGTGCCAGTAGTCCAGCGGGCCTCTCCTACGAGCAGTACTTC. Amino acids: CASSPAGLSYEQYF.